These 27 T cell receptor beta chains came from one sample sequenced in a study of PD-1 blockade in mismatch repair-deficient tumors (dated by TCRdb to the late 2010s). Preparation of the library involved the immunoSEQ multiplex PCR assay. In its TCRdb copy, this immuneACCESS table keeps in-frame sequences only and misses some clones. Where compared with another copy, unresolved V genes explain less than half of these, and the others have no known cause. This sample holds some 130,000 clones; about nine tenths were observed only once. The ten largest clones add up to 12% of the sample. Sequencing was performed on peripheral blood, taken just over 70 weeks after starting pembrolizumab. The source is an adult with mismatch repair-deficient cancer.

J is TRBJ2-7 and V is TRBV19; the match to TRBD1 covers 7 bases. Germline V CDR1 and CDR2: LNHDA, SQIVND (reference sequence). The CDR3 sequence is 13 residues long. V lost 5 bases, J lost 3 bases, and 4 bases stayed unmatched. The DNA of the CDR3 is TGTGCCAGTAGTCAACAGGGGTACTACGAGCAGTACTTC. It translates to CASSQQGYYEQYF.

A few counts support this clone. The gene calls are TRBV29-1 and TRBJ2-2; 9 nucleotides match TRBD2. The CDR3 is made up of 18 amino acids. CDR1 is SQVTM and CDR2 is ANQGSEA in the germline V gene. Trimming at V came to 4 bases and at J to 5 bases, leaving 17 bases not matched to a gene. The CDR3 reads CSVVVDDVAGVRTGELFF. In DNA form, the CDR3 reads TGCAGCGTTGTAGTTGATGATGTAGCGGGAGTGCGTACCGGGGAGCTGTTTTTT.

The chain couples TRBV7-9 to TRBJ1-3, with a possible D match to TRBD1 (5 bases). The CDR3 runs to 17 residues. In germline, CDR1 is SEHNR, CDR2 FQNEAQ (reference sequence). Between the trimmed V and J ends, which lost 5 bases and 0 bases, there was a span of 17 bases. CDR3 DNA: TGTGCCAGCAGCCCTTGGGACGGGCGTAGCTCTGGAAACACCATATATTTT. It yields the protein CASSPWDGRSSGNTIYF.

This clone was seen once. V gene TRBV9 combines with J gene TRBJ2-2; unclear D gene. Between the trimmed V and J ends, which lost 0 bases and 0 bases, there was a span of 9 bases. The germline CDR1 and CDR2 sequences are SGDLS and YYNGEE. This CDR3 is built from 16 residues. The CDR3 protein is CASSVALSANTGELFF. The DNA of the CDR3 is TGTGCCAGCAGCGTAGCTCTTTCAGCGAACACCGGGGAGCTGTTTTTT.

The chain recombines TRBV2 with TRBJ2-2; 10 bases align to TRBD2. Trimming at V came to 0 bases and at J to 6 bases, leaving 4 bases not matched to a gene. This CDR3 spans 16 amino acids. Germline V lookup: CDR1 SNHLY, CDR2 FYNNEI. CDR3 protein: CASSEASGTSAGELFF. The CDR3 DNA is TGTGCCAGCAGTGAAGCGTCCGGGACTAGCGCCGGGGAGCTGTTTTTT. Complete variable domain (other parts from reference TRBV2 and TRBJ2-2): EPEVTQTPSHQVTQMGQEVILRCVPISNHLYFYWYRQILGQKVEFLVSFYNNEISEKSEIFDDQFSVERPDGSNFTLKIRSTKLEDSAMYFCASSEASGTSAGELFFGEGSRLTVL.

The DNA for the CDR3 is TGTGCTAGTGGTCACGGGGAGCCCGAGACCCAGTACTTC. As protein: CASGHGEPETQYF. The chain joins TRBV12-5 to TRBJ2-5, with a weak D call TRBD2 (5 bases). This CDR3 contains 13 residues. Germline CDR1 is LGHNT and CDR2 is FRNRAP. Trimming took off 5 bases at V and 5 bases at J, with 12 bases between the two ends.

The CDR3 bases are TGTGCCAGTAGTCCGGGACTAGCATGGTACGAGCAGTACTTC. Residues: CASSPGLAWYEQYF. This chain joins TRBV19 and TRBJ2-7, with 9 bases aligning to TRBD2. In germline, CDR1 is LNHDA, CDR2 SQIVND (reference sequence). The CDR3 extends over 14 amino acids. The V segment lost 5 bases and the J segment 4 bases; nucleotides outside the gene matches: 6.

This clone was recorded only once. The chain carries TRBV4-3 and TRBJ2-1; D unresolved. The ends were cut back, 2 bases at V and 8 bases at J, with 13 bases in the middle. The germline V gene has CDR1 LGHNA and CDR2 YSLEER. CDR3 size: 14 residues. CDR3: CASSQSSPTDEQFF. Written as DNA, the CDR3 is TGCGCCAGCAGCCAAAGTAGTCCGACGGATGAGCAGTTCTTC.

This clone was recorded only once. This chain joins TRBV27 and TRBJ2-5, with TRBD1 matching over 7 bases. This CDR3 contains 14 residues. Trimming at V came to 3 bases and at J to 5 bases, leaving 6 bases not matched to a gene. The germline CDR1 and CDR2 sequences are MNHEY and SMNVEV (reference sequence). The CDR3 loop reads CASSFTTGSETQYF. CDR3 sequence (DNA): TGTGCCAGCAGTTTCACGACAGGGTCGGAGACCCAGTACTTC.

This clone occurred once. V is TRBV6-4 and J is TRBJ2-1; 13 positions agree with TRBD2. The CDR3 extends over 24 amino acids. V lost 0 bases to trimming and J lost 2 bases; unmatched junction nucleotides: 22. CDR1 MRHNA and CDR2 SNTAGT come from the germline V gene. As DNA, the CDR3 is TGTGCCAGCAGTGACTCGTCATACAGCGGGGTGTCGGTTACTAGCGGGAGGGCCTACAATGAGCAGTTCTTC. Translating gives CASSDSSYSGVSVTSGRAYNEQFF.

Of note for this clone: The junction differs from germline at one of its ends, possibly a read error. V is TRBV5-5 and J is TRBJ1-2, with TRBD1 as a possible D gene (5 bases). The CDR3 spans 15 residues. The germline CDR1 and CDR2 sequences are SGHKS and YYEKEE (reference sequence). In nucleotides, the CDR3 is TGTGCCAGCAGGTTGGGTGGTTCGGGGGACTATGGCTACACCTTC. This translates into CASRLGGSGDYGYTF.

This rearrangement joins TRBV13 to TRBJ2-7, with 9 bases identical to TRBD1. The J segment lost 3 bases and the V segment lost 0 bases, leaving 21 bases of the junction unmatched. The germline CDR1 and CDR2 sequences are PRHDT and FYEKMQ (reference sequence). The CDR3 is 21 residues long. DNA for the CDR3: TGTGCCAGCAGCTTAGGTAAAATGCGACAGGGGGAAGCCCAACTCTTCTACGAGCAGTACTTC. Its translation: CASSLGKMRQGEAQLFYEQYF.

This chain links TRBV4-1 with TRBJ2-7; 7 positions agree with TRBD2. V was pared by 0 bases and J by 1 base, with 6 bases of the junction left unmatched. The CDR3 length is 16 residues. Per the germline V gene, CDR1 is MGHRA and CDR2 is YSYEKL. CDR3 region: CASSQEWASGSYEQYF. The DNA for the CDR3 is TGCGCCAGCAGCCAAGAATGGGCTAGCGGATCCTACGAGCAGTACTTC.

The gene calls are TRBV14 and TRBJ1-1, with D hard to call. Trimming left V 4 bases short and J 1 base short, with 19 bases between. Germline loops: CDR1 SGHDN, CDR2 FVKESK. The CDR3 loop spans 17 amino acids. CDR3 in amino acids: CASSLTPLGGANTEAFF. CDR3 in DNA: TGTGCCAGCAGCCTAACGCCCCTTGGAGGTGCGAACACTGAAGCTTTCTTT.

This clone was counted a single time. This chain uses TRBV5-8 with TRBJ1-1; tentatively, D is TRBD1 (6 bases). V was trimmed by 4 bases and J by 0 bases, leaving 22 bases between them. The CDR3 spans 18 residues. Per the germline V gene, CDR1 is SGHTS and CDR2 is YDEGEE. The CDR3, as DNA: TGTGCCAGCAGCCCGGATATCGGGGGCTATTGGGTGAACACTGAAGCTTTCTTT. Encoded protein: CASSPDIGGYWVNTEAFF.

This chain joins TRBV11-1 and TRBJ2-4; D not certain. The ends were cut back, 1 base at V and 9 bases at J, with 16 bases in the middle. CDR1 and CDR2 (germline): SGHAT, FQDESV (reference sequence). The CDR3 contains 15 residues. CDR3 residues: CASSLVQRKGSIQYF. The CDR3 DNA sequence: TGTGCCAGCAGCTTAGTCCAACGTAAGGGTTCCATTCAGTACTTC.

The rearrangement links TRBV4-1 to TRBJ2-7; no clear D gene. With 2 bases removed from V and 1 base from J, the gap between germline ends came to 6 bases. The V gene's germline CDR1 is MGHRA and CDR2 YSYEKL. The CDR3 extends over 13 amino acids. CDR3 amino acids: CASSQKQSYEQYF. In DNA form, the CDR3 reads TGCGCCAGCAGCCAAAAACAGTCCTACGAGCAGTACTTC.

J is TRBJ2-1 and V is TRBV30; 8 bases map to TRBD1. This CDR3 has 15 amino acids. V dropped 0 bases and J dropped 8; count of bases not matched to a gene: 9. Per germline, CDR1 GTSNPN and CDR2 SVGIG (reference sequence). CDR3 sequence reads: CAWSVQRTGRDEQFF. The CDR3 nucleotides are TGTGCCTGGAGTGTACAAAGGACAGGGCGGGATGAGCAGTTCTTC.

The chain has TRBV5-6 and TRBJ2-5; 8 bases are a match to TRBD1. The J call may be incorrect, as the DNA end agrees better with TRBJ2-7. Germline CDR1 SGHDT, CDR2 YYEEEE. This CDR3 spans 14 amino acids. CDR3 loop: CASSAVGQDYEQYF. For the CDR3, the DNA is TGTGCCAGCAGCGCTGTGGGACAGGACTACGAGCAGTACTTC.

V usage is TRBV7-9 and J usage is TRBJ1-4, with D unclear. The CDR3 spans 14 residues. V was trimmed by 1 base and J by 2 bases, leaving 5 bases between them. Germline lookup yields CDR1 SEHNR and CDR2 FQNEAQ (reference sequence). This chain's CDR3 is CASSLVGTNEKLFF. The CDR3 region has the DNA TGTGCCAGCAGCTTAGTAGGCACTAATGAAAAACTGTTTTTT.

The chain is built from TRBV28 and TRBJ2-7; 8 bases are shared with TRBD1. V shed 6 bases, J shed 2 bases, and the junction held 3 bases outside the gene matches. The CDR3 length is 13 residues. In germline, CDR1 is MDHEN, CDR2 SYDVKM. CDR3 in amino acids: CASRTGQAYEQYF. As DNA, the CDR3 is TGTGCCAGCAGAACGGGACAGGCCTACGAGCAGTACTTC.

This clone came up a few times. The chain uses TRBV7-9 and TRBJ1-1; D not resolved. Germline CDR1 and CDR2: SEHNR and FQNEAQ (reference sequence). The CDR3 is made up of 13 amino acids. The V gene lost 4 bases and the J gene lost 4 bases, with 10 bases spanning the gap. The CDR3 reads CASSSPVTTEAFF. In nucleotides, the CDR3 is TGTGCCAGCAGCTCCCCGGTCACCACTGAAGCTTTCTTT.

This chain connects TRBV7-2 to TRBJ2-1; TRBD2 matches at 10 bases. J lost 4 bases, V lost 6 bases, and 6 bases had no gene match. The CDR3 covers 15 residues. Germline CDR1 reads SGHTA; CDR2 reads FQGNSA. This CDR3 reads CASREGLANYNEQFF. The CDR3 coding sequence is TGTGCCAGCAGGGAGGGACTAGCGAATTACAATGAGCAGTTCTTC.

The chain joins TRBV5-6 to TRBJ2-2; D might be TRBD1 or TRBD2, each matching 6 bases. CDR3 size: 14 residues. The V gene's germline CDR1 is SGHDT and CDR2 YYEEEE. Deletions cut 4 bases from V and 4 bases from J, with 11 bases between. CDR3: CASSRGPGTGELFF. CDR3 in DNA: TGTGCCAGCAGCCGGGGGCCGGGCACCGGGGAGCTGTTTTTT. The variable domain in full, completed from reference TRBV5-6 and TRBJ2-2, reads DAGVTQSPTHLIKTRGQQVTLRCSPKSGHDTVSWYQQALGQGPQFIFQYYEEEERQRGNFPDRFSGHQFPNYSSELNVNALLLGDSALYLCASSRGPGTGELFFGEGSRLTVL.

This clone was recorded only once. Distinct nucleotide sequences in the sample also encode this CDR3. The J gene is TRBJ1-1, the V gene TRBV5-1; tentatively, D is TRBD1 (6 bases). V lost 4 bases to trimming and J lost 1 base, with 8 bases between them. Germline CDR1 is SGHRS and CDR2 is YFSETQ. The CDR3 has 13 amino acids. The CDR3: CASSPRGNTEAFF. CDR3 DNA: TGCGCCAGCAGCCCCAGGGGGAACACTGAAGCTTTCTTT.

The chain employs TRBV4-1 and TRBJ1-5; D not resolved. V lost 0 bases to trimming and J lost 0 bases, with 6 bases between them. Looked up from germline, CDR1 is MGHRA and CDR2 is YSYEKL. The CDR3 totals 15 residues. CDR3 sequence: CASSQDGLSNQPQHF. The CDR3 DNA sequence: TGCGCCAGCAGCCAAGATGGCCTTAGCAATCAGCCCCAGCATTTT.

Here the CDR3 DNA reads TGTGCCACCAGCAGAACGTCACACGGATTAGATACGCAGTATTTT. Protein product: CATSRTSHGLDTQYF. The chain employs TRBV15 and TRBJ2-3; D not resolved. V lost 2 bases and J lost 5, with 14 bases in between. The CDR3 length is 15 residues. Germline V gene sequence: CDR1 LNHNV, CDR2 YYDKDF (reference sequence). Looking up the rest from reference TRBV15 and TRBJ2-3 gives the full variable domain: DAMVIQNPRYQVTQFGKPVTLSCSQTLNHNVMYWYQQKSSQAPKLLFHYYDKDFNNEADTPDNFQSRRPNTSFCFLDIRSPGLGDTAMYLCATSRTSHGLDTQYFGPGTRLTVL.